This TCR beta chain appears in the sequencing data of a study of neurological immune-mediated disorders. General study findings and limits: No CDR3 amino acid sequences were shared by expanded clones across subjects, suggesting private repertoires in all groups. Multiple sclerosis patients had less TCR clonal expansion than even healthy controls, unlike HTLV-1-associated myelopathy.

The sample holds many counts of this clonotype. Its antigen is not known. TCRdb fed the 5' RACE reads into MiXCR, producing one record per CDR3 protein. The table includes 30,000 or so distinct CDR3 sequences, approximately 4.5% detected once. The V gene's germline CDR1 is SGHDT and CDR2 YYEEEE. The CDR3 spans 15 residues. The V and J ends lost 4 bases and 5 bases, in that order; junction bases with no gene match: 11. This receptor was identified in a man aged 18 to 35 in good health. The chain carries TRBV5-6 and TRBJ2-7; TRBD1 matches 8 bases. Sequencing input: PBMCs. The CDR3 region is CASSRGELQGDEQYF. Here the CDR3 DNA reads TGTGCCAGCAGCCGCGGTGAGTTACAGGGGGACGAGCAGTACTTC.